This record looks at one TCR beta chain sequence and its context. This sample stems from a study of blood T cell repertoires in COVID-19. Study-level background: The samples span acute and convalescent COVID-19 from the United States, Italy and Spain.

Here immunoSEQ multiplex PCR was the method, and the copy in TCRdb shows in-frame clones only, minus some. The table lists about 180,000 clones, roughly 80% of them singletons. The study recruited people aged about 18 to 90 years across approximately 24 US areas. Grouping used clinical history reported by participants in a survey and questionnaire. The germline gives CDR1 SGHVS, CDR2 FQNEAQ. The CDR3 contains 15 residues. Trimming shortened V by 5 bases and J by 2 bases, and 16 bases separated the two germline ends. The sequence was collected from a man aged 60 to 75 who had been exposed to COVID-19. The rearrangement links TRBV7-8 to TRBJ2-7; weak D call: TRBD2 (6 bases). Specimen: PBMCs or T cells enriched from blood (not recorded which). This CDR3 reads CASSQRRDVPYEQYF. The CDR3 DNA follows: TGTGCCAGCAGCCAGCGGCGGGACGTGCCCTACGAGCAGTACTTC.